This T cell receptor beta chain was observed in a study of shared clonotypes between healthy human individuals. The study separated CD4+ cells into CD45RA+ naive and CD45RA-negative memory subsets. Sequencing used immunoSEQ multiplex PCR; TCRdb keeps in-frame clones, though not all of them. Here the sample spans approximately 2.1 million clones, approximately 95% being singletons. The CDR3 is 14 amino acids. Trimming pared 2 bases from V and 0 bases from J, leaving 5 bases between. CDR1 is SGHVS and CDR2 is FQNEAQ in the germline V gene. The sequence derives from a man aged 18 to 30 in good health. Some clones in this sample may be carry-over from other donors' samples. The rearrangement joins TRBV7-8 to TRBJ1-3, with unresolved D. The source material was naive CD4+ T cells from PBMCs. Subset here: CD45RA+ positively selected. This CDR3 reads CASSLQNSGNTIYF. The DNA for the CDR3 is TGTGCCAGCAGCTTACAGAACTCTGGAAACACCATATATTTT.